This is a list of T cell receptor beta chains from one sample in a study of T-cell memory formation after mild COVID-19. MiXCR, run by TCRdb on the 5' RACE reads, gives a single entry per CDR3 protein. The table has about 340,000 distinct CDR3 sequences, about 16% seen once. Sequenced sample: PBMCs or a T cell subset sorted from them (not recorded which). Source of these receptors: a man younger than 30 who had mild COVID-19 (a few samples of this study predate the infection). Cell type and time point are not known. CDR3s include the opening cysteine and the closing phenylalanine or tryptophan. Each record gives: V gene, clone size, D gene, J gene, CDR3 DNA, CDR3 protein. The D gene is left open where the match is weak. Expanded clones are given a class, and other clones once, few, many or no size at all.

>TRBV4-1|few|.|TRBJ2-3
TGCGCCAGCAGCCTGAGCAGTTCAGATACGCAGTATTTT
CASSLSSSDTQYF
>TRBV11-3|few|.|TRBJ2-5
TGTGCCAGCAGCCGGGCGGGATTAGAGACCCAGTACTTC
CASSRAGLETQYF
>TRBV19|.|.|TRBJ1-2
TGTGCCAGTAGTATCGGTGGCAATAACTATGGCTACACCTTC
CASSIGGNNYGYTF
>TRBV12-3/TRBV12-4|many|TRBD1|TRBJ1-2
TGTGCCAGCAGTTTCCTTCTCTACAGGGGGAAGAACTATGGCTACACCTTC
CASSFLLYRGKNYGYTF
>TRBV9|.|.|TRBJ2-5
TGTGCCAGCAGCGTAGTGGACGGTGGGGTCGGTGGGACCCAGTACTTC
CASSVVDGGVGGTQYF
>TRBV6-6|.|TRBD1|TRBJ2-7
TGTGCCAGCGGAACACCCCGGGACAGAGAGTACTTC
CASGTPRDREYF
>TRBV6-2/TRBV6-3|.|TRBD2|TRBJ2-4
TGTGCCAGCAGCTCGATCCGGGGGGGCCTGGGCATTCAGTACTTC
CASSSIRGGLGIQYF
>TRBV6-5|.|TRBD2|TRBJ2-6
TGTGCCAGCAGTTACCTCGGACTAGCGGGGGGGCCCGGGGCCAACGTCCTGACTTTC
CASSYLGLAGGPGANVLTF
>TRBV7-2|few|.|TRBJ2-2
TGTGCCAGCACCAACTCCAGGGGAGGTATGGGCGGGGAGCTGTTTTTT
CASTNSRGGMGGELFF
>TRBV7-9|.|.|TRBJ1-1
TGTGCCAGCAGCCGCCAGGGAGGAAGCACTGAAGCTTTCTTT
CASSRQGGSTEAFF
>TRBV9|few|.|TRBJ2-5
TGTGCCAGCAGCGTAGAAGCCCGGCAAGAGACCCAGTACTTC
CASSVEARQETQYF
>TRBV7-8|.|.|TRBJ2-7
TGTGCCAGCAGCTTAGCCTTTGCAGGGTCGGTCGTCTACGAGCAGTACTTC
CASSLAFAGSVVYEQYF
>TRBV7-2|.|.|TRBJ2-7
TGTGCCAGCAGCTTAGGAGGGGACCCCTTCGAGCAGTACTTC
CASSLGGDPFEQYF
>TRBV7-8|once|.|TRBJ2-2
TGTGCCAGCAGCTTACTGGAGGGGTTAGCCGGGGAGCTGTTTTTT
CASSLLEGLAGELFF
>TRBV6-5|few|TRBD1|TRBJ2-1
TGTGCCAGCAGTTACTCCGGACAGGGCCACAATGAGCAGTTCTTC
CASSYSGQGHNEQFF
>TRBV5-1|many|TRBD1|TRBJ2-3
TGCGCCAGCAGCTTGGCCGGACAGGGGGCTTTGGACACAGATACGCAGTATTTT
CASSLAGQGALDTDTQYF
>TRBV10-3|few|.|TRBJ2-5
TGTGCCATCAGCGACGGACGGACCCAAGAGACCCAGTACTTC
CAISDGRTQETQYF
>TRBV12-3/TRBV12-4|few|.|TRBJ2-7
TGTGCCAGCAGTATCCGTGACAGTTACTACGAGCAGTACTTC
CASSIRDSYYEQYF
>TRBV6-5|.|.|TRBJ2-3
TGTGCCAGCAGTCGTAGCGACGGACTGCCAGATACGCAGTATTTT
CASSRSDGLPDTQYF
>TRBV7-8|many|.|TRBJ2-1
TGTGCCAGCAGCTTGGGGGGCAGTGGTGAGCAGTTCTTC
CASSLGGSGEQFF
>TRBV6-5|few|TRBD1|TRBJ2-7
TGTGCCAGCAGTCCCATCAGGGGGTACTACGAGCAGTACTTC
CASSPIRGYYEQYF
>TRBV11-2|few|.|TRBJ2-5
TGTGCCAGCAGCTTAAGTACATCAAGGGAAGAGACCCAGTACTTC
CASSLSTSREETQYF
>TRBV15|.|.|TRBJ2-3
TGTGCCACCAGCAGAGGACTTTTGACAGATACGCAGTATTTT
CATSRGLLTDTQYF
>TRBV2|.|TRBD1|TRBJ1-5
TGTGCCAGCAGTCTCAATACAGGGGGCATGAGCAATCAGCCCCAGCATTTT
CASSLNTGGMSNQPQHF
>TRBV4-3|.|TRBD2|TRBJ2-5
TGCGCCAGCAGCCAGCGGACTAGCGGAGAGACCCAGTACTTC
CASSQRTSGETQYF
>TRBV27|.|.|TRBJ1-1
TGTGCCAGCAGTTCATCCCCCGGGACCGGTAAAGCTTTCTTT
CASSSSPGTGKAFF
>TRBV3-1|.|.|TRBJ1-6
TGTGCCAGCAGCCAAGGGCGCAGTGCCGGCTATAATTCACCCCTCCACTTT
CASSQGRSAGYNSPLHF
>TRBV5-4|.|.|TRBJ1-2
TGTGCCAGCAGCTTGTGGGCGGGGGGCGATGGCTACACCTTC
CASSLWAGGDGYTF
>TRBV6-1|.|TRBD1|TRBJ1-2
TGTGCCAGCAGTGAAACAGGGGATAACTATGGCTACACCTTC
CASSETGDNYGYTF
>TRBV2|.|TRBD2|TRBJ2-2
TGTGCCAGCAGTGTTAGCGGGGGGGACACCGGGGAGCTGTTTTTT
CASSVSGGDTGELFF
>TRBV5-5|.|.|TRBJ1-1
TGTGCCAGCAGCTTGTCAGCAGCCCTGAACACTGAAGCTTTCTTT
CASSLSAALNTEAFF
>TRBV20-1|few|TRBD2|TRBJ2-3
TGCAGTGCTCTTCCCAGCGGGGGATTTAGCACAGATACGCAGTATTTT
CSALPSGGFSTDTQYF
>TRBV6-1|.|TRBD1|TRBJ2-7
TGTGCCAGCAGTGGGACAGGGGATTCCTACGAGCAGTACTTC
CASSGTGDSYEQYF
>TRBV19|.|.|TRBJ2-3
TGTGCCAGTAGTATAGCTGGGACAGATACGCAGTATTTT
CASSIAGTDTQYF
>TRBV7-8|.|.|TRBJ2-1
TGTGCCAGCAGCTTAGGGGGGGCGGGAAGCTCCTACAATGAGCAGTTCTTC
CASSLGGAGSSYNEQFF
>TRBV9|few|.|TRBJ1-1
TGTGCCAGCAGCGCTGGGGGGGCGAACACTGAAGCTTTCTTT
CASSAGGANTEAFF
>TRBV7-6|.|TRBD1|TRBJ2-6
TGTGCCAGCAGCTCTCGGGACAGGGTAACCCACTCTGGGGCCAACGTCCTGACTTTC
CASSSRDRVTHSGANVLTF
>TRBV6-5|.|.|TRBJ1-2
TGTGCCAGCAAGCAGAGAGGCTATGGCTACACCTTC
CASKQRGYGYTF
>TRBV20-1|few|TRBD1|TRBJ2-7
TGCAGTGCTCCGGACAGGAGGAACTCCTACGAGCAGTACTTC
CSAPDRRNSYEQYF
>TRBV3-1|.|.|TRBJ2-5
TGTGCCAGCAGCCCTACAGTAGTCAACCTACAAGAGACCCAGTACTTC
CASSPTVVNLQETQYF
>TRBV4-1|.|.|TRBJ2-1
TGCGCCAGCAGCCATTCTAGAATGAGAACGGGTCGTGAGCAGTTCTTC
CASSHSRMRTGREQFF
>TRBV7-3|few|.|TRBJ1-2
TGTGCCAGCAGCCCACGGGCCGGCTATGGCTACACCTTC
CASSPRAGYGYTF
>TRBV7-9|.|TRBD1|TRBJ1-3
TGTGCCAGCAGCTCGACCAGGGGGCGAAACACCATATATTTT
CASSSTRGRNTIYF
>TRBV15|.|.|TRBJ1-4
TGTGCCACCAGCAGGGACGGCTCTCTTGGGGAAAAACTGTTTTTT
CATSRDGSLGEKLFF
>TRBV12-3/TRBV12-4|.|.|TRBJ2-5
TGTGCCAGCAGAACCACAGGGAAGGAGACCCAGTACTTC
CASRTTGKETQYF
>TRBV20-1|.|.|TRBJ1-1
TGCAGTGCCCCGCGGGTGGGAATGAACACTGAAGCTTTCTTT
CSAPRVGMNTEAFF
>TRBV5-1|many|.|TRBJ2-5
TGCGCCAGCAGCTCGCGGACGGACCCCGGCACCCAGTACTTC
CASSSRTDPGTQYF
>TRBV4-3|.|.|TRBJ2-2
TGCGCCAGCAGCCGCGACGACAGCTTGAACACCGGGGAGCTGTTTTTT
CASSRDDSLNTGELFF
>TRBV2|many|.|TRBJ2-5
TGTGCCAGCAGTGTTTTCGGGGGGCAGGAGACCCAGTACTTC
CASSVFGGQETQYF
>TRBV3-1|many|.|TRBJ2-2
TGTGCCAGCAGCCAAGTGCGGGGAACGAACACCGGGGAGCTGTTTTTT
CASSQVRGTNTGELFF
>TRBV20-1|few|.|TRBJ1-5
TGCAGTGCTAGAGCAGGGCTGGATCAGCCCCAGCATTTT
CSARAGLDQPQHF
>TRBV20-1|few|.|TRBJ1-1
TGCAGTGCTAGAAGGGAGGCAGGGGAGGAGAGCACTGAAGCTTTCTTT
CSARREAGEESTEAFF
>TRBV12-3/TRBV12-4|.|.|TRBJ2-5
TGTGCCAGCAGTGGGGAACGGGACTACCAAGAGACCCAGTACTTC
CASSGERDYQETQYF